This TCR beta chain was sequenced for a study of spatial heterogeneity in lung cancer. Study-wide results and limits: In tumors, expanded intratumoral alpha and beta TCR counts tracked mutation counts.

Time point: sample taken at primary tumor resection. Unsorted tumor, nontumor lung tissue or cryopreserved PBMC supplied the whole RNA. Trimming removed 10 bases from V and 0 bases from J, with 9 bases in between. The CDR3 is 12 residues long. Looked up from germline, CDR1 is KGHSH and CDR2 is LQKENI. Every TCR cDNA molecule bore its own unique molecular identifier. TCRdb processed the 5' RACE reads anew with MiXCR; each CDR3 protein has one entry. The table includes about 20,000 distinct CDR3 sequences, roughly 15% detected once. This clonotype was counted a few times. What it binds is unknown. The sample consisted of lung tumor tissue, taken at surgery. The chain combines TRBV18 with TRBJ2-5, with D uncertain. The receptor's source is a female donor with early-stage non-small cell lung cancer. This CDR3 is CATSRYQETQYF. In DNA form, the CDR3 reads TGTGCCACCTCGCGGTACCAAGAGACCCAGTACTTC. The whole variable domain, filled in from reference TRBV18 and TRBJ2-5, reads NAGVMQNPRHLVRRRGQEARLRCSPMKGHSHVYWYRQLPEEGLKFMVYLQKENIIDESGMPKERFSAEFPKEGPSILRIQQVVRGDSAAYFCATSRYQETQYFGPGTRLLVL.